Listed below are T cell receptor beta chains from one sample, sequenced in a study of OX40 agonist ivuxolimab in advanced cancers. Measured with immunoSEQ multiplex PCR; TCRdb has only the in-frame clones, and not every one. The sample carries around 120,000 clones, around 91% recorded once. The sample in question was CD4+ or CD8+ T cells sorted from blood, obtained in a trial of the OX40 agonist ivuxolimab. Source of these receptors: an adult with an advanced solid tumor such as melanoma, head and neck, liver or kidney cancer. Each CDR3 is given with its conserved first and last residue. Each record gives: CDR3 length, D gene, V gene, J gene, CDR3 DNA, CDR3 protein. The D gene is left open where the match is weak.

CDR3 length: 15
D gene: -
V gene: TRBV7-2
J gene: TRBJ1-6
CDR3 DNA: TGTGCCAGCAGCCGACGGAGCTCCTATAATTCACCCCTCCACTTT
CDR3 protein: CASSRRSSYNSPLHF

CDR3 length: 12
D gene: -
V gene: TRBV6-6
J gene: TRBJ2-7
CDR3 DNA: TGTGCCAGCAGTTCTGGATACTACGAGCAGTACTTC
CDR3 protein: CASSSGYYEQYF

CDR3 length: 12
D gene: -
V gene: TRBV6-4
J gene: TRBJ2-3
CDR3 DNA: TGTGCCAGCAGTGGACAAAGGTATACGCAGTATTTT
CDR3 protein: CASSGQRYTQYF

CDR3 length: 15
D gene: -
V gene: TRBV7-2
J gene: TRBJ1-5
CDR3 DNA: TGTGCCAGCAGCTTAGCTTCTGGGGGCGGGCAGCCCCAGCATTTT
CDR3 protein: CASSLASGGGQPQHF

CDR3 length: 15
D gene: -
V gene: TRBV5-5
J gene: TRBJ2-7
CDR3 DNA: TGTGCCAGCAGCTTGTCCCCGGGACAAGGGGGCGAGCAGTACTTC
CDR3 protein: CASSLSPGQGGEQYF

CDR3 length: 16
D gene: TRBD2
V gene: TRBV5-1
J gene: TRBJ2-5
CDR3 DNA: TGCGCCAGCAGCTCCGGCCGAGCGGGGGGCGCGGAGACCCAGTACTTC
CDR3 protein: CASSSGRAGGAETQYF

CDR3 length: 13
D gene: -
V gene: TRBV7-2
J gene: TRBJ2-5
CDR3 DNA: TGTGCCAGCAGCTTACGGGTACAAGAGACCCAGTACTTC
CDR3 protein: CASSLRVQETQYF

CDR3 length: 17
D gene: -
V gene: TRBV4-3
J gene: TRBJ1-4
CDR3 DNA: TGCGCCAGCAGCCAAGAGGGGGGAGTGACAACTAATGAAAAACTGTTTTTT
CDR3 protein: CASSQEGGVTTNEKLFF

CDR3 length: 13
D gene: -
V gene: TRBV7-9
J gene: TRBJ1-1
CDR3 DNA: TGTGCCAGCAGCTTAGCGGGGGGTAGTGAAGCTTTCTTT
CDR3 protein: CASSLAGGSEAFF

CDR3 length: 15
D gene: -
V gene: TRBV30
J gene: TRBJ1-5
CDR3 DNA: TGTGCCTGGAGCGAAGGAAGCTATAGCAATCAGCCCCAGCATTTT
CDR3 protein: CAWSEGSYSNQPQHF